This TCR beta chain stems from a study of OX40 agonist ivuxolimab in advanced cancers. Study-wide context: Enrollees could have had prior anti-PD-1, anti-PD-L1 or anti-CTLA-4 therapy, which approximately 40% had received.

Excluded were patients having autoimmune disease history or systemic immunosuppression. TCRdb's table, derived via immunoSEQ multiplex PCR, lists solely in-frame clones and lacks some. This table has about 73,000 clones, roughly 88% appearing once. The CDR3 length is 14 residues. Germline V CDR1 and CDR2: GTSNPN, SVGIG (reference sequence). Trimming cost V 0 bases and J 5 bases, with 13 bases left between them. The receptor was isolated from an adult with an advanced solid tumor such as melanoma, head and neck, liver or kidney cancer. The source material was CD4+ or CD8+ T cells sorted from blood, sampled in a trial of the OX40 agonist ivuxolimab. The chain is built from TRBV30 and TRBJ2-5, with a tentative D call TRBD2 (5 bases). The CDR3: CAWSVGVVAETQYF. Written as DNA, the CDR3 is TGTGCCTGGAGTGTCGGGGTCGTGGCGGAGACCCAGTACTTC.